This TCR beta chain was captured in a study of T cell changes during pregnancy in multiple sclerosis. Trimming pared 7 bases from V and 1 base from J, leaving 10 bases between. CDR1 LNHDA and CDR2 SQIVND come from the germline V gene (reference sequence). This CDR3 is 14 amino acids long. The method was immunoSEQ multiplex PCR; TCRdb's version includes in-frame clones alone and lacks a portion of them. The sample has 40,000 to 50,000 clones, about nine tenths seen once. This TCR came from a female donor with multiple sclerosis, enrolled in a pregnancy study. The source was CD4+ T cells from peripheral blood mononuclear cells, collected in the third trimester of pregnancy. The chain couples TRBV19 to TRBJ2-2; D is ambiguous. The chain's CDR3 is CASNPPQNTGELFF. As DNA, the CDR3 is TGTGCCAGTAATCCCCCCCAGAACACCGGGGAGCTGTTTTTT. Based on the CDR3 plus reference TRBV19 and TRBJ2-2, the full variable domain is DGGITQSPKYLFRKEGQNVTLSCEQNLNHDAMYWYRQDPGQGLRLIYYSQIVNDFQKGDIAEGYSVSREKKESFPLTVTSAQKNPTAFYLCASNPPQNTGELFFGEGSRLTVL.